The 26 T cell receptor beta chains reported below all come from one sample, sequenced in a study of shared clonotypes between healthy human individuals. Repertoires were generated with immunoSEQ multiplex PCR, while TCRdb's copy carries only in-frame clones and drops some. This sample has about 1 million clones, with under 80% found just once. The sample consisted of memory CD4+ T cells sorted from blood. Subset here: CD45RA-negative fraction. The source is a man aged 18 to 29 in good health.

J is TRBJ2-1 and V is TRBV10-3, with D perhaps being TRBD1 or TRBD2 (5 bases each). Per germline, CDR1 ENHRY and CDR2 SYGVKD. The CDR3 has 12 residues. Trimming removed 7 bases from V and 6 bases from J, with 10 bases in between. In nucleotides, the CDR3 is TGTGCCATCAAGCAGGGACGCAATGAGCAGTTCTTC. Protein sequence: CAIKQGRNEQFF.

The rearrangement uses TRBV2 and TRBJ1-3; no reliable D call. CDR1 and CDR2 from the germline V gene are SNHLY and FYNNEI. This CDR3 spans 14 amino acids. V lost 6 bases and J lost 8, with 17 bases in between. CDR3: CASRQRWMVDTIYF. As DNA, the CDR3 is TGTGCCAGCAGGCAACGGTGGATGGTAGACACCATATATTTT. The full variable domain, its missing parts supplied by reference TRBV2 and TRBJ1-3, is EPEVTQTPSHQVTQMGQEVILRCVPISNHLYFYWYRQILGQKVEFLVSFYNNEISEKSEIFDDQFSVERPDGSNFTLKIRSTKLEDSAMYFCASRQRWMVDTIYFGEGSWLTVV.

The V and J genes are TRBV29-1 and TRBJ2-7; 8 positions agree with TRBD1. The trim removed 8 bases at V and 2 bases at J, leaving 8 bases unmatched. Germline V lookup: CDR1 SQVTM, CDR2 ANQGSEA. The CDR3 spans 13 residues. The CDR3 DNA sequence: TGCAGCCCCTCGGACAGGGCTACCTACGAGCAGTACTTC. Translating it yields CSPSDRATYEQYF.

This sequence joins TRBV14 and TRBJ2-5, with TRBD2 matching 7 bases. V trimming: 1 base; J trimming: 5 bases; junction bases outside the gene matches: 4. The CDR3 sequence is 14 residues long. Germline CDR1 SGHDN, CDR2 FVKESK. In DNA form, the CDR3 reads TGTGCCAGCAGCCAAGGACTAGCAGGGGAGACCCAGTACTTC. Residues: CASSQGLAGETQYF.

This clone came up once. The rearrangement links TRBV7-2 to TRBJ2-3; D may be TRBD1 (5 bases). The CDR3 loop spans 15 amino acids. V shed 1 base and J shed 3 bases, with 11 bases lying between them. Germline V gene sequence: CDR1 SGHTA, CDR2 FQGNSA. The CDR3 DNA reads as TGTGCCAGCAGCTTAGTTGGGGCGGAAACAGATACGCAGTATTTT. This encodes CASSLVGAETDTQYF.

This clone was observed a few times. The V and J genes are TRBV11-3 and TRBJ2-1, with 7 nucleotides matching TRBD1. The germline gives CDR1 SGHNT, CDR2 YENEEA. This CDR3 has 13 amino acids. J gave up 7 bases and V 1 base, and 1 base lay outside the gene matches. The CDR3 DNA is TGTGCCAGCAGCTTAGGGGACAGAAATGAGCAGTTCTTC. This encodes CASSLGDRNEQFF.

This clone was detected only a few times. V gene TRBV9 combines with J gene TRBJ2-5; the D gene is possibly TRBD2 (6 bases). Trimming left V 1 base short and J 6 bases short, with 10 bases between. CDR3 size: 13 residues. CDR1 is SGDLS and CDR2 is YYNGEE in the germline V gene. CDR3 coding DNA: TGTGCCAGCAGCGTAACTAGCATGCAGACCCAGTACTTC. It codes for CASSVTSMQTQYF.

The rearrangement uses TRBV5-1 and TRBJ2-5; 7 bases line up with TRBD1. CDR1 SGHRS and CDR2 YFSETQ come from the germline V gene. The CDR3 is 15 residues long. Unmatched junction bases numbered 7, after V lost 3 bases and J lost 2 bases. The CDR3: CASSSIGQAQETQYF. As DNA, the CDR3 is TGCGCCAGCAGCTCGATAGGACAGGCTCAAGAGACCCAGTACTTC.

As concerns this clone: Different DNA sequences within this sample yield the same CDR3. This chain joins TRBV6-5 and TRBJ1-2; TRBD1 agrees at 8 bases. The CDR3 is 14 amino acids. CDR1 and CDR2 (germline): MNHEY, SVGAGI. The V and J ends lost 2 bases and 4 bases, in that order; junction bases with no gene match: 3. CDR3 amino acids: CASSYRDRGYGYTF. CDR3 nucleotides: TGTGCCAGCAGTTACCGAGACAGGGGCTATGGCTACACCTTC.

The CDR3 loop reads CASSPGWTYNEQFF. The DNA of the CDR3 is TGTGCCAGCTCACCGGGGTGGACCTACAATGAGCAGTTCTTC. The V and J genes are TRBV18 and TRBJ2-1; D is uncertain. This CDR3 contains 14 residues. Germline V CDR1 and CDR2: KGHSH, LQKENI. Between the trimmed V and J ends, which lost 3 bases and 2 bases, there was a span of 8 bases.

This chain connects TRBV5-4 to TRBJ2-5; 8 bases are shared with TRBD2. This CDR3 comprises 15 residues. J lost 4 bases, V lost 0 bases, and 5 bases had no gene match. CDR1 is SGHNT, CDR2 YYREEE, per germline (reference sequence). CDR3 nucleotides: TGTGCCAGCAGCTTGGCCGGGACTAGATCAGAGACCCAGTACTTC. Its protein product is CASSLAGTRSETQYF.

This CDR3 is CSVELAGGGYEQYF. Written as DNA, the CDR3 is TGCAGCGTTGAGTTAGCGGGAGGGGGTTACGAGCAGTACTTC. The V and J genes are TRBV29-1 and TRBJ2-7; 11 positions agree with TRBD2. The trim removed 3 bases at V and 4 bases at J, leaving 5 bases unmatched. This CDR3 spans 14 amino acids. From germline, CDR1 is SQVTM and CDR2 ANQGSEA.

The genes are TRBV29-1 and TRBJ2-7; D gene ambiguous. This CDR3 has 11 residues. CDR1 and CDR2 from the germline V gene are SQVTM and ANQGSEA. V gave up 4 bases and J gave up 4 bases, with 8 bases separating them. The CDR3 nucleotides read TGCAGCGTTGCCTCAGGTTACGAGCAGTACTTC. This codes for CSVASGYEQYF.

The chain joins TRBV9 to TRBJ2-6; weak D call: TRBD1 (5 bases). Germline values: CDR1 SGDLS, CDR2 YYNGEE. The ends were cut back, 2 bases at V and 0 bases at J, with 12 bases in the middle. This CDR3 spans 17 amino acids. The CDR3 sequence: CASSVHVDTSGANVLTF. The DNA of the CDR3 is TGTGCCAGCAGCGTCCACGTGGACACCTCTGGGGCCAACGTCCTGACTTTC.

V and J are TRBV7-9 and TRBJ2-7; D is perhaps TRBD1 (6 bases). Germline CDR1 reads SEHNR; CDR2 reads FQNEAQ (reference sequence). The CDR3 length is 14 residues. The ends were cut back, 5 bases at V and 6 bases at J, with 17 bases in the middle. The CDR3 region is CASSAYLQGAEQYF. The DNA for the CDR3 is TGTGCCAGCAGCGCCTACCTACAGGGTGCCGAGCAGTACTTC.

This rearrangement joins TRBV11-2 to TRBJ2-7; TRBD2 matches at 8 bases. In germline, CDR1 is SGHAT, CDR2 FQNNGV. The CDR3 loop spans 16 amino acids. Losses at the gene ends were 5 bases for V and 0 bases for J; bases not matched to a gene: 9. The CDR3 sequence is CASSLLITSGSYEQYF. The CDR3 DNA is TGTGCCAGCAGCCTACTCATCACTAGCGGCTCCTACGAGCAGTACTTC.

In its sample, this clone was seen a few times. Different DNA sequences within this sample yield the same CDR3. This rearrangement joins TRBV5-4 to TRBJ2-1, with D maybe TRBD2 (6 bases). The CDR3 is made up of 16 amino acids. Germline V gene lookup returns CDR1 SGHNT and CDR2 YYREEE (reference sequence). V lost 0 bases and J lost 0, with 10 bases in between. The CDR3 here is CASSLGGGSSYNEQFF. CDR3 nucleotides: TGTGCCAGCAGCTTGGGCGGAGGGAGCTCCTACAATGAGCAGTTCTTC.

The chain links TRBV4-3 to TRBJ2-3; 13 bases are a match to TRBD2. Unmatched junction bases numbered 2, after V lost 4 bases and J lost 1 base. The length of the CDR3 is 16 residues. CDR1 LGHNA and CDR2 YSLEER come from the germline V gene. Written as DNA, the CDR3 is TGCGCCAGCAGCCGGACTAGCGGGAGCGGCACAGATACGCAGTATTTT. It yields the protein CASSRTSGSGTDTQYF.

V usage is TRBV29-1 and J usage is TRBJ2-1; 8 bases line up with TRBD2. The V gene's germline CDR1 is SQVTM and CDR2 ANQGSEA. V lost 7 bases, J lost 0 bases, and 5 bases stayed unmatched. The CDR3 has 14 amino acids. The CDR3 loop is CSGSGGSSYNEQFF. The CDR3 DNA is TGCAGCGGGTCGGGGGGGAGCTCCTACAATGAGCAGTTCTTC.

Concerning this clone: The junction departs from germline at one end; a sequencing error may be responsible. The V call is TRBV30, the J call TRBJ1-2, with 9 bases matching TRBD1. The CDR3 covers 12 residues. The germline V gene encodes CDR1 GTSNPN and CDR2 SVGIG (reference sequence). The CDR3 sequence: CAWTPGDRANSF. The CDR3 DNA sequence: TGTGCCTGGACTCCAGGGGACAGGGCAAACTCCTTC.

The rearrangement uses TRBV25-1 and TRBJ1-4; 9 bases are shared with TRBD1. Germline CDR1 MGHDK, CDR2 SYGVNS. The V segment lost 3 bases and the J segment 8 bases; nucleotides outside the gene matches: 7. The length of the CDR3 is 15 residues. The CDR3 is CASSEPGTGHEKLFF. The CDR3 nucleotides are TGTGCCAGCAGTGAGCCAGGGACAGGGCACGAAAAACTGTTTTTT.

The sample holds many counts of this clone. The chain combines TRBV2 with TRBJ2-5, with TRBD1 matching over 9 bases. Germline V gene lookup returns CDR1 SNHLY and CDR2 FYNNEI. After removal of 3 bases from V and 2 bases from J, the junction contained 1 base not matched to a gene. CDR3 length: 14 residues. DNA of the CDR3: TGTGCCAGCAGTGAGGACAGGGGACAAGAGACCCAGTACTTC. Its protein product is CASSEDRGQETQYF.

The V and J genes are TRBV27 and TRBJ2-7; TRBD2 is a possible D gene (7 bases). The ends were cut back, 3 bases at V and 7 bases at J, with 16 bases in the middle. The CDR3 runs 14 residues. From germline, CDR1 is MNHEY and CDR2 SMNVEV (reference sequence). In DNA, the CDR3 is TGTGCCAGCAGTTTCTTGGGGGGGGCAAGGGAGCAGTACTTC. The encoded protein is CASSFLGGAREQYF.

This clone was detected a few times. The chain is built from TRBV10-3 and TRBJ1-2, with D possibly TRBD1 on 6 matching bases. CDR1 and CDR2 (germline): ENHRY, SYGVKD. This CDR3 has 11 residues. Trimming shortened V by 6 bases and J by 6 bases, and 8 bases separated the two germline ends. CDR3 amino acids: CAISPGDGYTF. CDR3 bases: TGTGCCATCAGCCCAGGGGATGGCTACACCTTC.

This clone has only a few counts. The chain links TRBV18 to TRBJ2-3; 7 nucleotides agree with TRBD2. CDR3 length: 15 residues. Trimming took 6 bases from V and 2 from J; bases not matched to a gene: 8. CDR1 and CDR2 from the germline V gene are KGHSH and LQKENI. The CDR3 nucleotides are TGTGCCAGCTCCGTTAAAGCGGGACTCACAGATACGCAGTATTTT. It translates to CASSVKAGLTDTQYF.

The rearrangement uses TRBV18 and TRBJ2-2; TRBD1 agrees at 7 bases. The CDR3 is 15 amino acids. J was trimmed by 5 bases and V by 4 bases; bases with no gene match: 7. The germline gives CDR1 KGHSH, CDR2 LQKENI. Written as DNA, the CDR3 is TGTGCCAGCTCACGGTCAACAGGGGAAACCGGGGAGCTGTTTTTT. As protein: CASSRSTGETGELFF.